A single sample gave rise to the 19 T cell receptor beta chains below, sequenced in a study of blood T cell repertoires in COVID-19. The assay was immunoSEQ multiplex PCR, and TCRdb's table has in-frame clones only and misses some. The data show some 50,000 clones, 86% seen once. The source material was peripheral blood. The receptors were gathered from a human donor in a cohort sampled during active COVID-19.

A word on this clone: The same CDR3 can be traced to other DNA sequences in this sample. This chain links TRBV5-1 with TRBJ2-1; D is unresolved. Germline V gene sequence: CDR1 SGHRS, CDR2 YFSETQ. With 0 bases removed from V and 0 bases from J, the gap between germline ends came to 7 bases. The CDR3 consists of 15 residues. CDR3 in amino acids: CASSLASSSYNEQFF. Here the CDR3 DNA reads TGCGCCAGCAGCTTGGCGTCGAGCTCCTACAATGAGCAGTTCTTC.

The J gene is TRBJ1-6, the V gene TRBV5-4; TRBD1 agrees at 9 bases. Germline V lookup: CDR1 SGHNT, CDR2 YYREEE (reference sequence). The CDR3 is 16 amino acids. V was clipped by 4 bases and J by 8 bases; unmatched bases: 10. The CDR3 protein is CASSSPTGGRDSPLHF. CDR3 DNA sequence: TGTGCCAGCAGCAGCCCGACAGGGGGAAGAGATTCACCCCTCCACTTT.

The chain is built from TRBV30 and TRBJ2-5, with D maybe TRBD2 (5 bases). V was clipped by 2 bases and J by 1 base, with 8 bases between them. The CDR3 loop spans 13 amino acids. Germline CDR1 is GTSNPN and CDR2 is SVGIG (reference sequence). The CDR3 reads CAWSSAAQETQYF. The CDR3 nucleotides are TGTGCCTGGAGTTCAGCGGCCCAAGAGACCCAGTACTTC.

The gene calls are TRBV5-1 and TRBJ1-2; 11 bases map to TRBD1. Trimming took 4 bases from V and 8 from J; bases not matched to a gene: 4. CDR3 size: 13 residues. Germline values: CDR1 SGHRS, CDR2 YFSETQ. As DNA, the CDR3 is TGCGCCAGCAGCGGACAGGGGGCCATCGGCTACACCTTC. Protein sequence: CASSGQGAIGYTF.

The CDR3 sequence is CASSHQTGGEQYF. The DNA for the CDR3 is TGCGCCAGCAGTCACCAGACAGGGGGCGAGCAGTACTTC. The chain is built from TRBV23-1 and TRBJ2-7; 9 bases line up with TRBD1. TRBV23-1 is filed as an ORF, its function uncertain. CDR3 length: 13 residues. J was trimmed by 6 bases and V by 3 bases; bases with no gene match: 3.

The V gene is TRBV6-5, the J gene TRBJ2-7; 8 nucleotides align to TRBD1. The CDR3 consists of 12 residues. Looked up from germline, CDR1 is MNHEY and CDR2 is SVGAGI. With 8 bases clipped from V and 7 bases from J, the junction kept 7 bases outside the gene matches. The CDR3 is CASVDRVREQYF. In nucleotides, the CDR3 is TGTGCCAGCGTGGACAGGGTTCGGGAGCAGTACTTC.

The gene calls are TRBV6-5 and TRBJ2-7; 9 nucleotides line up with TRBD2. Trimming cost V 8 bases and J 4 bases; bases outside gene matches: 9. The CDR3 runs 14 residues. Germline-derived CDR1 and CDR2 are MNHEY and SVGAGI. CDR3 amino acids: CASGNRLAGYEQYF. CDR3 sequence (DNA): TGTGCCAGCGGGAATCGTCTAGCGGGGTACGAGCAGTACTTC.

The chain uses TRBV4-2 and TRBJ2-2; 10 nucleotides align to TRBD1. After removal of 4 bases from V and 5 bases from J, the junction contained 10 bases not matched to a gene. This CDR3 is 17 amino acids long. Germline lookup yields CDR1 LGHNA and CDR2 YNFKEQ. In nucleotides, the CDR3 is TGTGCCAGCAGCCGCCCTCGTAGGACAGGGGGAACCGGGGAGCTGTTTTTT. Amino acid sequence: CASSRPRRTGGTGELFF.

The chain joins TRBV6-1 to TRBJ1-2; TRBD1 aligns across 7 bases. The CDR3 is 15 residues long. Germline CDR1 MNHNS, CDR2 SASEGT. After removal of 2 bases from V and 4 bases from J, the junction contained 7 bases not matched to a gene. The CDR3 bases are TGTGCCAGCAGTGAAAGGGGGCAGCTTGCCTATGGCTACACCTTC. This encodes CASSERGQLAYGYTF.

The chain has TRBV27 and TRBJ1-2, with D perhaps TRBD1 (5 bases). The CDR3 is 14 residues long. The germline gives CDR1 MNHEY, CDR2 SMNVEV (reference sequence). Between the trimmed V and J ends, which lost 6 bases and 2 bases, there was a span of 13 bases. CDR3 protein: CASRGAGPNYGYTF. DNA for the CDR3: TGTGCCAGCAGAGGGGCAGGGCCGAACTATGGCTACACCTTC.

The rearrangement uses TRBV11-1 and TRBJ2-5; 8 bases are a match to TRBD1. J lost 4 bases, V lost 4 bases, and 11 bases had no gene match. Germline-derived CDR1 and CDR2 are SGHAT and FQDESV (reference sequence). The CDR3 runs 16 residues. DNA for the CDR3: TGTGCCAGCAGCTACCCCGTGGACAGGGTGGCAGAGACCCAGTACTTC. It is translated as CASSYPVDRVAETQYF.

The chain uses TRBV5-4 and TRBJ1-6, with TRBD1 as a possible D gene (5 bases). The CDR3 extends over 14 amino acids. Germline V gene lookup returns CDR1 SGHNT and CDR2 YYREEE (reference sequence). V was clipped by 1 base and J by 8 bases, with 10 bases between them. CDR3 sequence: CASSLQGDDSPLHF. The CDR3 nucleotides read TGTGCCAGCAGCTTGCAGGGCGACGATTCACCCCTCCACTTT.

V usage is TRBV9 and J usage is TRBJ2-7; D is undetermined. V was cut by 0 bases and J by 2 bases, with 6 bases left in between. This CDR3 has 13 amino acids. CDR1 is SGDLS, CDR2 YYNGEE, per germline. The CDR3 bases are TGTGCCAGCAGCGTAGGGCTTACCTACGAGCAGTACTTC. This gives the protein CASSVGLTYEQYF.

The gene calls are TRBV5-1 and TRBJ1-5, with D tentatively TRBD1 (6 bases). The V gene's germline CDR1 is SGHRS and CDR2 YFSETQ. Trimming took 0 bases from V and 6 from J, leaving 13 bases between them. This CDR3 comprises 15 residues. The CDR3 loop reads CASSLEAGAGQPQHF. Written as DNA, the CDR3 is TGCGCCAGCAGCTTGGAGGCAGGGGCAGGTCAGCCCCAGCATTTT.

Worth noting for this clone: The same CDR3 arises from other DNA sequences in this sample as well. The rearrangement uses TRBV7-8 and TRBJ1-5; the match to TRBD1 covers 9 bases. Germline V gene data show CDR1 as SGHVS and CDR2 as FQNEAQ. This CDR3 is 15 amino acids long. J was trimmed by 6 bases and V by 5 bases; bases with no gene match: 8. CDR3 amino acids: CASSPRTGVGQPQHF. CDR3 nucleotides: TGTGCCAGCAGCCCTAGGACAGGGGTTGGTCAGCCCCAGCATTTT.

This chain uses TRBV3-1 (or the pseudogene TRBV3-2) with TRBJ2-1; 16 nucleotides agree with TRBD2. V dropped 4 bases and J dropped 3; count of bases not matched to a gene: 3. The CDR3 is 17 amino acids. Germline CDR1 is LGHDT and CDR2 is YNNKEL (reference sequence). The CDR3 coding sequence is TGTGCCAGCAGCCGGGGACTAGCGGGGGGGAGCTACAATGAGCAGTTCTTC. Translating it yields CASSRGLAGGSYNEQFF.

The V call is TRBV30, the J call TRBJ1-5; D unclear. This CDR3 is 13 amino acids long. Germline V gene data show CDR1 as GTSNPN and CDR2 as SVGIG (reference sequence). Trimming took off 1 base at V and 4 bases at J, with 8 bases between the two ends. In DNA, the CDR3 is TGTGCCTGGAGTGACAGCCGTAATCAGCCCCAGCATTTT. Encoded protein: CAWSDSRNQPQHF.

The rearrangement links TRBV11-2 to TRBJ1-3; 8 nucleotides align to TRBD1. This CDR3 comprises 15 residues. Germline assignment: CDR1 SGHAT and CDR2 FQNNGV. The J segment lost 3 bases and the V segment lost 3 bases, leaving 4 bases of the junction unmatched. The CDR3 DNA follows: TGTGCCAGCAGCTTCACAGGGGGTGTTGGAAACACCATATATTTT. It yields the protein CASSFTGGVGNTIYF.

The V gene is TRBV7-9, the J gene TRBJ1-2; 9 nucleotides line up with TRBD1. Per the germline V gene, CDR1 is SEHNR and CDR2 is FQNEAQ (reference sequence). The CDR3 length is 15 residues. V shed 5 bases, J shed 5 bases, and the junction held 9 bases outside the gene matches. CDR3 in amino acids: CASSREVDRGYGYTF. The CDR3 DNA follows: TGTGCCAGCAGCCGCGAAGTTGACAGGGGGTATGGCTACACCTTC.